Below, 20 T cell receptor beta chains from the same sample are listed, as sequenced in a study of T cell changes during pregnancy in multiple sclerosis. Using immunoSEQ multiplex PCR, the repertoire was profiled, and TCRdb retains in-frame clones only, with some absent. The sample shows under 50,000 clones, around nine tenths of them seen only once. Sequenced here: CD8+ T cells from peripheral blood mononuclear cells, sampled in the first trimester of pregnancy. These receptors were collected from a female donor with multiple sclerosis, enrolled in a pregnancy study.

V gene TRBV4-2 combines with J gene TRBJ1-1, with unresolved D. Germline V gene data show CDR1 as LGHNA and CDR2 as YNFKEQ. V dropped 4 bases and J dropped 3 bases, with 12 bases sitting between them. The CDR3 totals 14 residues. The CDR3 sequence: CASSLDPRDTEAFF. For the CDR3, the DNA is TGTGCCAGCAGCCTCGATCCCCGGGACACTGAAGCTTTCTTT.

This sequence joins TRBV29-1 and TRBJ1-3; D remains ambiguous. V dropped 4 bases and J dropped 0 bases, with 10 bases sitting between them. The CDR3 loop spans 14 amino acids. CDR1 and CDR2 from the germline V gene are SQVTM and ANQGSEA. The CDR3 is CSVVQPDSGNTIYF. The CDR3 nucleotides are TGCAGCGTTGTACAGCCCGACTCTGGAAACACCATATATTTT.

V is TRBV27 and J is TRBJ2-5; D is possibly TRBD2 (6 bases). Germline V lookup: CDR1 MNHEY, CDR2 SMNVEV (reference sequence). The CDR3 spans 14 residues. Trimming stripped 4 bases from V and 3 bases from J, with 12 bases between. In DNA, the CDR3 is TGTGCCAGCAGTTCCGGGACGGGGGAAGAGACCCAGTACTTC. Translated: CASSSGTGEETQYF.

This sequence joins TRBV4-3 and TRBJ1-4, with D perhaps TRBD1 (6 bases). CDR1 LGHNA and CDR2 YSLEER come from the germline V gene. CDR3 length: 15 residues. The V end lost 4 bases, the J end lost 5 bases, and 14 bases lay between the germline ends. The DNA for the CDR3 is TGCGCCAGCAGCCCCCGGCGGGGGGCGAATGAAAAACTGTTTTTT. Its protein is CASSPRRGANEKLFF.

The chain couples TRBV2 to TRBJ2-7; maybe TRBD1 (6 bases). The length of the CDR3 is 15 residues. The germline V gene has CDR1 SNHLY and CDR2 FYNNEI. The V end was cut by 0 bases, the J end by 2 bases, with 11 bases between. CDR3 protein: CASSEAAGQTYEQYF. In DNA, the CDR3 is TGTGCCAGCAGTGAAGCGGCTGGACAGACCTACGAGCAGTACTTC.

V gene TRBV5-4 combines with J gene TRBJ1-5, with a weak D call TRBD1 (5 bases). V gave up 3 bases and J gave up 6 bases, with 13 bases separating them. The CDR3 runs to 14 residues. The germline gives CDR1 SGHNT, CDR2 YYREEE (reference sequence). The CDR3 protein is CASSWGVGGQPQHF. The CDR3 region has the DNA TGTGCCAGCAGCTGGGGGGTCGGGGGTCAGCCCCAGCATTTT.

The gene calls are TRBV27 and TRBJ1-5; D not certain. V was clipped by 0 bases and J by 5 bases, with 5 bases between them. The CDR3 is 13 amino acids. From germline, CDR1 is MNHEY and CDR2 SMNVEV (reference sequence). The DNA for the CDR3 is TGTGCCAGCAGTTTATCCGGTTATCAGCCCCAGCATTTT. Translating gives CASSLSGYQPQHF.

V usage is TRBV14 and J usage is TRBJ2-7; no clear D gene. Germline CDR1 is SGHDN and CDR2 is FVKESK. The CDR3 consists of 13 residues. Trimming pared 1 base from V and 1 base from J, leaving 5 bases between. The CDR3 nucleotides read TGTGCCAGCAGCCAAGTTCTATCCTACGAGCAGTACTTC. The encoded protein is CASSQVLSYEQYF.

The CDR3 coding sequence is TGTGCCAGCAGCTTGGTGATGGCTAGCGGGGGGGATGAGCAGTTCTTC. Its translation: CASSLVMASGGDEQFF. The V call is TRBV5-6, the J call TRBJ2-1; TRBD2 aligns across 12 bases. There are 16 residues in the CDR3. Germline lookup yields CDR1 SGHDT and CDR2 YYEEEE. The V segment lost 0 bases and the J segment 8 bases; nucleotides outside the gene matches: 6.

The chain links TRBV9 to TRBJ2-1; 12 bases are shared with TRBD2. This CDR3 is built from 13 residues. CDR1 is SGDLS, CDR2 YYNGEE, per germline. V dropped 4 bases and J dropped 9; count of bases not matched to a gene: 2. The CDR3 nucleotides read TGTGCCAGCAGCTCTAGCGGGGGGGGTGAGCAGTTCTTC. As protein: CASSSSGGGEQFF.

The CDR3 region has the DNA TGTGCCAGCAGCCCGGACAGGGGGAGGGTCTACGAGCAGTACTTC. Translation: CASSPDRGRVYEQYF. The chain couples TRBV5-4 to TRBJ2-7, with TRBD1 identical over 10 bases. Germline loops: CDR1 SGHNT, CDR2 YYREEE (reference sequence). The V segment lost 4 bases and the J segment 3 bases; nucleotides outside the gene matches: 7. This CDR3 is 15 amino acids long. The complete variable domain, with remaining parts taken from reference TRBV5-4 and TRBJ2-7, reads ETGVTQSPTHLIKTRGQQVTLRCSSQSGHNTVSWYQQALGQGPQFIFQYYREEENGRGNFPPRFSGLQFPNYSSELNVNALELDDSALYLCASSPDRGRVYEQYFGPGTRLTVT.

This clone appeared a few times. The chain uses TRBV4-3 and TRBJ1-2; tentatively, D is TRBD1 (5 bases). V lost 0 bases and J lost 6, with 11 bases in between. CDR3 length: 14 residues. Per germline, CDR1 LGHNA and CDR2 YSLEER. The CDR3 DNA is TGCGCCAGCAGCCAAGAATCAGGGTTGGATGGCTACACCTTC. Protein: CASSQESGLDGYTF.

The chain is built from TRBV2 and TRBJ2-3; tentative D call: TRBD1 (5 bases). Per the germline V gene, CDR1 is SNHLY and CDR2 is FYNNEI. The V and J ends lost 1 base and 4 bases respectively, with 12 bases between them. The CDR3 totals 15 residues. The CDR3 protein is CASSEVDMSSDTQYF. CDR3 nucleotide sequence: TGTGCCAGCAGTGAAGTGGACATGAGTTCAGATACGCAGTATTTT.

On this clone itself: The junction and the germline gene differ at one end; a read error may be behind it. The chain uses TRBV7-9 and TRBJ2-1; 7 nucleotides match TRBD2. The CDR3 extends over 16 amino acids. Looked up from germline, CDR1 is SEHNR and CDR2 is FQNEAQ (reference sequence). The CDR3 DNA sequence: TGCGCCAGCAGCCAAGAGTACGGCGGGGGAGCCAATGAGCAGTTCTTC. Protein: CASSQEYGGGANEQFF.

The V call is TRBV27, the J call TRBJ1-2; D is undetermined. This CDR3 comprises 13 residues. Trimming cost V 0 bases and J 6 bases, with 8 bases left between them. Germline CDR1 reads MNHEY; CDR2 reads SMNVEV (reference sequence). This CDR3 is CASSLSGGNGYTF. In nucleotides, the CDR3 is TGTGCCAGCAGTTTATCAGGAGGAAATGGCTACACCTTC.

The chain couples TRBV6-5 to TRBJ1-1; possible D gene TRBD1, 5 bases. The CDR3 has 14 amino acids. Per germline, CDR1 MNHEY and CDR2 SVGAGI. The ends were cut back, 2 bases at V and 4 bases at J, with 11 bases in the middle. The CDR3: CASSYDRFSTEAFF. In nucleotides, the CDR3 is TGTGCCAGCAGTTACGACAGATTTTCCACTGAAGCTTTCTTT.

The V and J genes are TRBV6-6 and TRBJ1-5; 7 bases agree with TRBD1. The junction had 3 bases not matched to a gene; V was cut back by 1 base and J by 6 bases. The germline CDR1 and CDR2 sequences are MNHNY and SVGAGI (reference sequence). This CDR3 has 14 amino acids. CDR3 sequence: CASSYLQGTQPQHF. DNA for the CDR3: TGTGCCAGCAGTTACTTACAGGGGACTCAGCCCCAGCATTTT.

The chain has TRBV7-2 and TRBJ2-3, with D unresolved. With 3 bases removed from V and 5 bases from J, the gap between germline ends came to 15 bases. This CDR3 has 15 amino acids. CDR1 and CDR2 (germline): SGHTA, FQGNSA. CDR3 DNA: TGTGCCAGCAGCTTGAATCTGGAGACTGGAGATACGCAGTATTTT. It specifies CASSLNLETGDTQYF.

The chain employs TRBV13 and TRBJ2-3; D gene unclear. Germline V CDR1 and CDR2: PRHDT, FYEKMQ (reference sequence). Trimming removed 0 bases at V and 4 bases at J, with 2 bases between. The CDR3 loop spans 12 amino acids. CDR3 DNA sequence: TGTGCCAGCAGCTTAGGCGCAGATACGCAGTATTTT. Translating it yields CASSLGADTQYF. The variable domain in full, completed from reference TRBV13 and TRBJ2-3, reads AAGVIQSPRHLIKEKRETATLKCYPIPRHDTVYWYQQGPGQDPQFLISFYEKMQSDKGSIPDRFSAQQFSDYHSELNMSSLELGDSALYFCASSLGADTQYFGPGTRLTVL.

This chain joins TRBV7-9 and TRBJ2-1, with D possibly matching TRBD2 (6 bases). The length of the CDR3 is 16 residues. CDR1 is SEHNR, CDR2 FQNEAQ, per germline (reference sequence). The V end was cut by 5 bases, the J end by 0 bases, with 14 bases between. This CDR3 is CASSLPGLDSYNEQFF. CDR3 bases: TGTGCCAGCAGCCTTCCGGGACTTGACTCCTACAATGAGCAGTTCTTC.